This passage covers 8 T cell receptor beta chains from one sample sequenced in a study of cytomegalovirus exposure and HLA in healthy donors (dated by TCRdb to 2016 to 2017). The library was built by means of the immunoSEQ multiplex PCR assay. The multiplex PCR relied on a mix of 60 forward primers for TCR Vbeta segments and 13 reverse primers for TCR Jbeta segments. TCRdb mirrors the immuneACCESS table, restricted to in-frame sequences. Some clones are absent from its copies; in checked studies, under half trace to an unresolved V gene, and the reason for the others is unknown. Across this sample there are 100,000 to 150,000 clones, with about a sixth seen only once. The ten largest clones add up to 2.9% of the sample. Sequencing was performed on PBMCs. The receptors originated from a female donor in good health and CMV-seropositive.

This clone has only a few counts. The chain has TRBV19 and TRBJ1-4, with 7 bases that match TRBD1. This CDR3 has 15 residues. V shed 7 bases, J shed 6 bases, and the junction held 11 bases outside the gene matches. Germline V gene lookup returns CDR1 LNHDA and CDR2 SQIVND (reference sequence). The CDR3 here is CASTKVGQEYEKLFF. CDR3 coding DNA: TGTGCCAGTACCAAGGTCGGACAGGAGTATGAAAAACTGTTTTTT.

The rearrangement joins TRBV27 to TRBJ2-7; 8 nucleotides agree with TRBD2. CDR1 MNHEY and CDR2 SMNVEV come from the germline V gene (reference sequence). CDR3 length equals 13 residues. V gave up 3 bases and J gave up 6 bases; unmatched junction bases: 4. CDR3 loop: CASSFPGGAEQYF. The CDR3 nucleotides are TGTGCCAGCAGTTTTCCGGGGGGGGCCGAGCAGTACTTC.

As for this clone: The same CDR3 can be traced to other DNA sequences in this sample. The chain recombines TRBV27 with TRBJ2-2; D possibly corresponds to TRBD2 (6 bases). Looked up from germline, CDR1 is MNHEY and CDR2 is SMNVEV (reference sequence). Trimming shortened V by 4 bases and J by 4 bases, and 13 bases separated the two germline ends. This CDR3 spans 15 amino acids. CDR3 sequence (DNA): TGTGCCAGCAGTTCGGGGACTGGGGGCACCGGGGAGCTGTTTTTT. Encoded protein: CASSSGTGGTGELFF.

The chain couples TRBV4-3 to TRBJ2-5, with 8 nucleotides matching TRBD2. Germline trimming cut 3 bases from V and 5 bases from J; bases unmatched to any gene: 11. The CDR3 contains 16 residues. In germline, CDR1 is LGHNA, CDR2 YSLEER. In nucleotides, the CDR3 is TGCGCCAGCAGCCAGTTTCGGGGGGGGGCCGGGGAGACCCAGTACTTC. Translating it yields CASSQFRGGAGETQYF.

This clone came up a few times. The CDR3 loop reads CASSSTGATNTGELFF. CDR3 DNA: TGTGCCAGCAGCTCAACAGGGGCTACGAACACCGGGGAGCTGTTTTTT. The rearrangement uses TRBV7-6 and TRBJ2-2; TRBD1 aligns across 7 bases. Losses at the gene ends were 4 bases for V and 0 bases for J; bases not matched to a gene: 5. Per germline, CDR1 SGHVS and CDR2 FNYEAQ. The CDR3 is 16 amino acids.

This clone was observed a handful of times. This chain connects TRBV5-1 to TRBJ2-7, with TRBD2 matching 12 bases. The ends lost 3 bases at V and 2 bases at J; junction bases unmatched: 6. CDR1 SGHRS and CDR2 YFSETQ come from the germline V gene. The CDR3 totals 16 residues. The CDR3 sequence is CASSWTLAGGAYEQYF. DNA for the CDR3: TGCGCCAGCAGCTGGACACTAGCGGGAGGAGCCTACGAGCAGTACTTC.

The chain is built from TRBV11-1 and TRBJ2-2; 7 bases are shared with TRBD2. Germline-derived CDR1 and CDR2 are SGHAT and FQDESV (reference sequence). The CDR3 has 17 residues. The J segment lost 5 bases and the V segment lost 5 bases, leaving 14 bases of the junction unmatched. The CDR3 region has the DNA TGTGCCAGCAGCGCACGACTAAGCGGGATAGGGACCGGGGAGCTGTTTTTT. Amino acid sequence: CASSARLSGIGTGELFF.

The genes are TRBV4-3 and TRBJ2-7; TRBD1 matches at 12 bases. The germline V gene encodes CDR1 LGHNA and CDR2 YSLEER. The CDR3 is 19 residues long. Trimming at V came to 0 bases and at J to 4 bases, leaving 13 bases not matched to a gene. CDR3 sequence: CASSQDPGHGTGGLYEQYF. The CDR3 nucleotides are TGCGCCAGCAGCCAAGACCCCGGCCATGGGACAGGGGGCCTGTACGAGCAGTACTTC.